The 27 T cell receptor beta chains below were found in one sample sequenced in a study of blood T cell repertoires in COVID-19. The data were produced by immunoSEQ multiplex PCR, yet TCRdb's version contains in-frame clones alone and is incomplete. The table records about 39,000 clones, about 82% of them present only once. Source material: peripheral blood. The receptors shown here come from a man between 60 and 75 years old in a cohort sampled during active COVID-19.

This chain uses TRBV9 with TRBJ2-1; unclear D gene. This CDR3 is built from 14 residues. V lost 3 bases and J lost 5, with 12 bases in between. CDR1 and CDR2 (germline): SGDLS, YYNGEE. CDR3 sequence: CASSDNGWDNEQFF. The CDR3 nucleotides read TGTGCCAGCAGCGATAACGGGTGGGACAATGAGCAGTTCTTC. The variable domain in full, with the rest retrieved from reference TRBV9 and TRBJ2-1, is DSGVTQTPKHLITATGQRVTLRCSPRSGDLSVYWYQQSLDQGLQFLIQYYNGEERAKGNILERFSAQQFPDLHSELNLSSLELGDSALYFCASSDNGWDNEQFFGPGTRLTVL.

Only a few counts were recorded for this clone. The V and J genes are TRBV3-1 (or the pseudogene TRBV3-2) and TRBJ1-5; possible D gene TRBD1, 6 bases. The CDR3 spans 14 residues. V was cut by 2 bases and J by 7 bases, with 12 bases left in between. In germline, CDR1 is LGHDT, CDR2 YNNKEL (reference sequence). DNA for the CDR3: TGTGCCAGCAGCCAAACAACAGGGAACCAGCCCCAGCATTTT. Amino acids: CASSQTTGNQPQHF.

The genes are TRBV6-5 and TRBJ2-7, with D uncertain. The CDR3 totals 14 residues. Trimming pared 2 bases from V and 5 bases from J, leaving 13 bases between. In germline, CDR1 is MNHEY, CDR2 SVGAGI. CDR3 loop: CASSYESPSDEQYF. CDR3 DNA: TGTGCCAGCAGTTACGAAAGTCCGTCGGACGAGCAGTACTTC.

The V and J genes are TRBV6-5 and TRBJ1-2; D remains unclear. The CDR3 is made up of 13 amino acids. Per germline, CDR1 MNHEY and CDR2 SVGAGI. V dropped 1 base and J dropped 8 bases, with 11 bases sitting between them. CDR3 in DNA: TGTGCCAGCAGTTACTTGCGCACTCGAGGCTACACCTTC. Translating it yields CASSYLRTRGYTF.

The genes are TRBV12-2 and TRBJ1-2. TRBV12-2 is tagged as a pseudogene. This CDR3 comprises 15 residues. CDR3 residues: CASRLAPRRGEGYTF. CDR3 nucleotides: TGTGCAAGTCGCTTAGCGCCCCGGAGGGGCGAAGGATACACCTTC.

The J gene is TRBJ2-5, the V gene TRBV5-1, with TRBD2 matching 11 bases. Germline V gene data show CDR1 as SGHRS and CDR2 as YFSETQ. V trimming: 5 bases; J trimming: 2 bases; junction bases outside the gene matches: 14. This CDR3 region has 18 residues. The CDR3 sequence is CASRRGPSSGRTQETQYF. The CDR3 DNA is TGCGCCAGCAGGCGGGGCCCTTCTAGCGGGAGGACACAAGAGACCCAGTACTTC.

CDR3 sequence: CASSFALLAGGPTYNEQFF. The CDR3, as DNA: TGTGCCAGCAGCTTTGCCCTACTAGCGGGGGGCCCAACCTACAATGAGCAGTTCTTC. This chain joins TRBV7-9 and TRBJ2-1, with TRBD2 matching over 12 bases. CDR1 is SEHNR, CDR2 FQNEAQ, per germline (reference sequence). The CDR3 loop spans 19 amino acids. Trimming cost V 3 bases and J 2 bases; bases outside gene matches: 11.

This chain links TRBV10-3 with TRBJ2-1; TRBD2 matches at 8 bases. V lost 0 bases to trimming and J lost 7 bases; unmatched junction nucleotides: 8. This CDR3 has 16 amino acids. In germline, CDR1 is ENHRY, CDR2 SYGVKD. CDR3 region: CAISESRAGAGNEQFF. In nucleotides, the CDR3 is TGTGCCATCAGTGAGTCTCGAGCGGGAGCAGGAAATGAGCAGTTCTTC.

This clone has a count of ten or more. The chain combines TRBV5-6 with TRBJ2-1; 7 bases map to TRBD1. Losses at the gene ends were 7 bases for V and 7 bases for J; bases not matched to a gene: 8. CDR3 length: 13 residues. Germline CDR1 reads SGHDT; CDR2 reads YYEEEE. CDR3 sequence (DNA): TGTGCCAGCGTACGACAGGGTTGGAATGAGCAGTTCTTC. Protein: CASVRQGWNEQFF.

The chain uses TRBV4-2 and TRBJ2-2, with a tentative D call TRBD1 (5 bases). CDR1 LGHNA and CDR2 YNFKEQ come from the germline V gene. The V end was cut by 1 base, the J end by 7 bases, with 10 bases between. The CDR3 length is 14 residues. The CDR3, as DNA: TGTGCCAGCAGCCAAGGCCAGGGCGGCGGGGAGCTGTTTTTT. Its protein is CASSQGQGGGELFF.

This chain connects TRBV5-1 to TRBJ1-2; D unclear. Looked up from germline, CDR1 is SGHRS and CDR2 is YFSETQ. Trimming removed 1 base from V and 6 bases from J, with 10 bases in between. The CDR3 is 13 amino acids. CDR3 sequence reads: CASSLPYTDGYTF. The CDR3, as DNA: TGCGCCAGCAGCTTGCCGTACACAGATGGCTACACCTTC.

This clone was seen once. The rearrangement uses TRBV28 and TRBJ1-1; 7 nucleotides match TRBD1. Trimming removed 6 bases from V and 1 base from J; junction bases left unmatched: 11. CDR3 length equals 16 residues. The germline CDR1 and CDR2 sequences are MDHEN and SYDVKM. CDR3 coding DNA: TGTGCCAGCAGCCCCCCCAGACAGGGAGGGAACACTGAAGCTTTCTTT. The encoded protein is CASSPPRQGGNTEAFF.

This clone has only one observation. CDR3 sequence reads: CASSLGGTENSPLHF. For the CDR3, the DNA is TGTGCCAGCAGCTTAGGGGGGACAGAAAATTCACCCCTCCACTTT. The chain has TRBV11-3 and TRBJ1-6; 7 bases match TRBD1. The CDR3 length is 15 residues. Germline loops: CDR1 SGHNT, CDR2 YENEEA. Unmatched junction bases numbered 4, after V lost 1 base and J lost 7 bases.

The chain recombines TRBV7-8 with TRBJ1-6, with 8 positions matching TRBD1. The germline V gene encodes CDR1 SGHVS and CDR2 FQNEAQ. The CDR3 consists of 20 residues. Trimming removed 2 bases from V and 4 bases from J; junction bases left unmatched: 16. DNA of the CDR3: TGTGCCAGCAGCTTATCTTATACGGGACAGGAGATTCCTTATAATTCACCCCTCCACTTT. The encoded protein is CASSLSYTGQEIPYNSPLHF.

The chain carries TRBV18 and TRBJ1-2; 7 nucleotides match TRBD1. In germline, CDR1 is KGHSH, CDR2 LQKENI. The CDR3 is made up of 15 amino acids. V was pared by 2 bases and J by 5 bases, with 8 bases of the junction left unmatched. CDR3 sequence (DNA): TGTGCCAGCTCACCAACAGGGGTGTACCGGTATGGCTACACCTTC. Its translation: CASSPTGVYRYGYTF.

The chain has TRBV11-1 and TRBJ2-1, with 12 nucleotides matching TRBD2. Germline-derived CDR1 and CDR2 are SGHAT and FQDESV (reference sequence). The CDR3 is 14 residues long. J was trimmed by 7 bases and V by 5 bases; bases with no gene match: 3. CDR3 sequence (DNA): TGTGCCAGCAGCCAAGGGACTAGCGGGAATGAGCAGTTCTTC. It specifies CASSQGTSGNEQFF.

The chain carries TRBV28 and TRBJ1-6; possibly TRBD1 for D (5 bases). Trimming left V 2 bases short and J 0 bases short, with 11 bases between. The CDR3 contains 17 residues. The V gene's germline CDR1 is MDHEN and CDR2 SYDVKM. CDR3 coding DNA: TGTGCCAGCAGTTTACCCCAGACAGACTCCTATAATTCACCCCTCCACTTT. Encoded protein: CASSLPQTDSYNSPLHF.

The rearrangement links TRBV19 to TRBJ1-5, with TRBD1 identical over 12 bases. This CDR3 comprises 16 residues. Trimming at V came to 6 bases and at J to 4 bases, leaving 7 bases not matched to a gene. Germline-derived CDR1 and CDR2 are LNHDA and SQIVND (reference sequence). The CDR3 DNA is TGTGCCAGTAGCCGGGACAGGGGGCGGTTAAATCAGCCCCAGCATTTT. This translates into CASSRDRGRLNQPQHF.

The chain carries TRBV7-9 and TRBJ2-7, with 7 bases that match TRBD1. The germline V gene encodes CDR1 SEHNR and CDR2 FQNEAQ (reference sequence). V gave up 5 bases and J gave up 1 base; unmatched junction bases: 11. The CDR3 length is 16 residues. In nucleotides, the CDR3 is TGTGCCAGCAGCGGCCTGACAGGGACACTTTCCTACGAGCAGTACTTC. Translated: CASSGLTGTLSYEQYF.

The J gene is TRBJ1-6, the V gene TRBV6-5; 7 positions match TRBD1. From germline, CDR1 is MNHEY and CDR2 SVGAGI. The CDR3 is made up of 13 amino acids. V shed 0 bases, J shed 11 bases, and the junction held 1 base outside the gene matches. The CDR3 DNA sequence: TGTGCCAGCAGTTACTCCGGGACAGCACCCCTCCACTTT. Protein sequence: CASSYSGTAPLHF.

CDR3 DNA sequence: TGCAGTGCTAGTCGGTTCGAGACAGGGGGCTTGGATGAGCAGTTCTTC. It codes for CSASRFETGGLDEQFF. The chain employs TRBV20-1 and TRBJ2-1, with 10 bases matching TRBD1. The J segment lost 8 bases and the V segment lost 3 bases, leaving 13 bases of the junction unmatched. Germline assignment: CDR1 DFQATT and CDR2 SNEGSKA (reference sequence). This CDR3 spans 16 amino acids.

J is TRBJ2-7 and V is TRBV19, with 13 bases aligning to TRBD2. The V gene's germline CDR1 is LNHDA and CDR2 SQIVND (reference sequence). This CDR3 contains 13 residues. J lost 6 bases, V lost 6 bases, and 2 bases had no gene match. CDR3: CASRLAGGSEQYF. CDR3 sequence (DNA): TGTGCCAGTAGACTAGCGGGGGGGTCCGAGCAGTACTTC.

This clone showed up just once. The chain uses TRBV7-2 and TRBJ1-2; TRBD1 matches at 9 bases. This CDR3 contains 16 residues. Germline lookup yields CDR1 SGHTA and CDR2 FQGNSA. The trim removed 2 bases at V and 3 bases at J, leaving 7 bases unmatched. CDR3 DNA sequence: TGTGCCAGCAGCTTATCGGGACAGGGATTGGACTATGGCTACACCTTC. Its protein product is CASSLSGQGLDYGYTF. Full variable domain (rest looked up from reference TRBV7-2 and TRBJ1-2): GAGVSQSPSNKVTEKGKDVELRCDPISGHTALYWYRQSLGQGLEFLIYFQGNSAPDKSGLPSDRFSAERTGGSVSTLTIQRTQQEDSAVYLCASSLSGQGLDYGYTFGSGTRLTVV.

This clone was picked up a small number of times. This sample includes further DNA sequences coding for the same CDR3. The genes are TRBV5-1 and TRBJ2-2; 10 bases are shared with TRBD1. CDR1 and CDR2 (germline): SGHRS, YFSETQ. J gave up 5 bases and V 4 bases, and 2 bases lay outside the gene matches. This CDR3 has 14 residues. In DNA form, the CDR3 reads TGCGCCAGCAGCAGGGACAGGGGAACCGGGGAGCTGTTTTTT. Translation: CASSRDRGTGELFF.

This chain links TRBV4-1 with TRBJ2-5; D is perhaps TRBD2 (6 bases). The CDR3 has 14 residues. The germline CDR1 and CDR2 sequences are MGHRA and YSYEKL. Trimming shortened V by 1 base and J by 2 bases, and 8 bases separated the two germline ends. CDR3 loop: CASSQAGGQETQYF. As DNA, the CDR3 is TGCGCCAGCAGCCAAGCCGGGGGACAAGAGACCCAGTACTTC.

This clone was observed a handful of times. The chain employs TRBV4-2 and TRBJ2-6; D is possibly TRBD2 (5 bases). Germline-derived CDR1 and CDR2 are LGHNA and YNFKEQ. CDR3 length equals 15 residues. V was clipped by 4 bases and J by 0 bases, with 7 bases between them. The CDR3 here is CASSPRDSGANVLTF. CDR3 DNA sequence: TGTGCCAGCAGCCCCCGGGACTCTGGGGCCAACGTCCTGACTTTC.

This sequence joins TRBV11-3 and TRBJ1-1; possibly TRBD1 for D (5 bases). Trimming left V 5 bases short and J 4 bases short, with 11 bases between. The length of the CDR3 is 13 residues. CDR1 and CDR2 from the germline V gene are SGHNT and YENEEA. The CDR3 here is CASSPHRGTEAFF. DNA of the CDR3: TGTGCCAGCAGCCCCCATAGGGGCACTGAAGCTTTCTTT. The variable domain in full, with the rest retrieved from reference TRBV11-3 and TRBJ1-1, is EAGVVQSPRYKIIEKKQPVAFWCNPISGHNTLYWYLQNLGQGPELLIRYENEEAVDDSQLPKDRFSAERLKGVDSTLKIQPAELGDSAVYLCASSPHRGTEAFFGQGTRLTVV.